Listed below are T cell receptor beta chains from one sample, sequenced in a study of T cell responses to AZD1222 COVID-19 vaccine. This table comes from immunoSEQ multiplex PCR, and its TCRdb copy is limited to in-frame clones, with some not included. The table lists 150,000 or so clones, more than 70% of them singletons. The sequences come from peripheral blood, collected on day 0 of AZD1222 vaccination. These receptors were collected from an adult in good health. Both conserved end residues are part of each CDR3. Each record gives: CDR3 DNA, CDR3 protein, J gene, D gene, V gene, clone size. The D gene is left open where the match is weak. Some rows mark clone size as missing; the rest say once, few, many or name a class of expanded clone.

CDR3nt: TGTGCCACCAGTGATAAGACAGGGGAAGGCTACACCTTC
CDR3aa: CATSDKTGEGYTF
j_gene: TRBJ1-2
d_gene: TRBD1
v_gene: TRBV24-1
abundance: few

CDR3nt: TGTGCCAGCAGCCCCTTTGGGGGCTTACGGTATGGCTACACCTTC
CDR3aa: CASSPFGGLRYGYTF
j_gene: TRBJ1-2
d_gene: .
v_gene: TRBV3-1/TRBV3-2
abundance: .

CDR3nt: TGTGCCAGCAGTTCCCCGCTAGCGGCCTCCTACGAGCAGTACTTC
CDR3aa: CASSSPLAASYEQYF
j_gene: TRBJ2-7
d_gene: TRBD2
v_gene: TRBV28
abundance: once

CDR3nt: TGTGCCAGCAGCCCACTGGACCTGGGCACAGATACGCAGTATTTT
CDR3aa: CASSPLDLGTDTQYF
j_gene: TRBJ2-3
d_gene: .
v_gene: TRBV7-8
abundance: medium-sized

CDR3nt: TGTGCCAGCAGTTTAAGTGGAAGGTTCGGTCAGCCCCAGCATTTT
CDR3aa: CASSLSGRFGQPQHF
j_gene: TRBJ1-5
d_gene: .
v_gene: TRBV28
abundance: once

CDR3nt: TGTGCCAGCAGCCCCTGGCTAGGGCTTGAAGCTTTCTTT
CDR3aa: CASSPWLGLEAFF
j_gene: TRBJ1-1
d_gene: .
v_gene: TRBV27
abundance: .

CDR3nt: TGTGCCAGCAGTGTTCAAAACACCATATATTTT
CDR3aa: CASSVQNTIYF
j_gene: TRBJ1-3
d_gene: .
v_gene: TRBV2
abundance: .

CDR3nt: TGTGCCAGCAGCTTAGATTTACCAGGCACCGGGGAGCTGTTTTTT
CDR3aa: CASSLDLPGTGELFF
j_gene: TRBJ2-2
d_gene: .
v_gene: TRBV11-2
abundance: .

CDR3nt: TGTGCCAGCAGTTTAAGAGGTGCGGGAAATCAGCCCCAGCATTTT
CDR3aa: CASSLRGAGNQPQHF
j_gene: TRBJ1-5
d_gene: .
v_gene: TRBV28
abundance: .

CDR3nt: TGTGCCAGCAGCCATCCAGGACAGATAACTAATGAAAAACTGTTTTTT
CDR3aa: CASSHPGQITNEKLFF
j_gene: TRBJ1-4
d_gene: .
v_gene: TRBV28
abundance: .

CDR3nt: TGTGCCAGCACCAAGGACCTTGGGTCAGATACGCAGTATTTT
CDR3aa: CASTKDLGSDTQYF
j_gene: TRBJ2-3
d_gene: .
v_gene: TRBV11-2
abundance: .

CDR3nt: TGTGCCAGCAGCGTAGGATCCGGGGCCCAAGAGACCCAGTACTTC
CDR3aa: CASSVGSGAQETQYF
j_gene: TRBJ2-5
d_gene: .
v_gene: TRBV9
abundance: .

CDR3nt: TGCGCCAGCAGTTTAAAACGGGGACAGGGTAAGGACGAGCAGTACTTC
CDR3aa: CASSLKRGQGKDEQYF
j_gene: TRBJ2-7
d_gene: TRBD1
v_gene: TRBV5-1
abundance: .

CDR3nt: TGTGCCAGCAGCCCCGGGACATCTAACAATCAGCCCCAGCATTTT
CDR3aa: CASSPGTSNNQPQHF
j_gene: TRBJ1-5
d_gene: .
v_gene: TRBV7-2
abundance: .

CDR3nt: TGCGCCAGCAGTCTTCGGAGGCAAGAGACCCAGTACTTC
CDR3aa: CASSLRRQETQYF
j_gene: TRBJ2-5
d_gene: .
v_gene: TRBV4-3
abundance: .

CDR3nt: TGTGCCAGCAGTTACGGGTTGGGGGTAAATTCACCCCTCCACTTT
CDR3aa: CASSYGLGVNSPLHF
j_gene: TRBJ1-6
d_gene: .
v_gene: TRBV6-6
abundance: .

CDR3nt: TGTGCCAGCAATACACAGGGAGGAAACACTGAAGCTTTCTTT
CDR3aa: CASNTQGGNTEAFF
j_gene: TRBJ1-1
d_gene: .
v_gene: TRBV6-5
abundance: .